Listed below are T cell receptor beta chains from one sample, sequenced in a study of blood T cell repertoires in COVID-19. Here immunoSEQ multiplex PCR was the method, and the copy in TCRdb shows in-frame clones only, minus some. The table shows 90,000 to 130,000 clones, with roughly 82% occurring only once. Material: peripheral blood. These receptors were collected from an older woman with acute or convalescent COVID-19. Both conserved end residues are part of each CDR3. The order of the fields is V gene, D gene, J gene, clone size, CDR3 DNA, CDR3 protein. The D gene is left open where the match is weak. Only part of the rows carry a size: once, few, many, or a class if the clone is expanded.

TRBV10-3	.	TRBJ2-7	.	TGTGCCATCAGTGGCACCGGGACACCGAAATACGAGCAGTACTTC	CAISGTGTPKYEQYF
TRBV14	TRBD2	TRBJ2-7	.	TGTGCCAGCAGCCAGCGGGGGGACGAGCAGTACTTC	CASSQRGDEQYF
TRBV7-2	.	TRBJ1-2	.	TGTGCCAGCAGCCCTACCGGCAGGGCTAACTATGGCTACACCTTC	CASSPTGRANYGYTF
TRBV2	.	TRBJ2-3	.	TGTGCCTCCACTCGACGGGACACTACAGATACGCAGTATTTT	CASTRRDTTDTQYF
TRBV18	.	TRBJ2-5	.	TGTGCCAGCTCAGACGATCTGGAGGAGACCCAGTACTTC	CASSDDLEETQYF
TRBV28	TRBD2	TRBJ2-4	.	TGTGCCAGCAGTTTCGGGCTGCTAGCGGGGGGGCGGTTAGCCAAAAACATTCAGTACTTC	CASSFGLLAGGRLAKNIQYF
TRBV11-1	.	TRBJ1-3	.	TGTGCCAGCACCAACAGGGCCTCTGGAAACACCATATATTTT	CASTNRASGNTIYF
TRBV30	.	TRBJ1-6	few	TGTGCCTGGAGGAGAGGCGCAGGGTCGGATTCACCCCTCCACTTT	CAWRRGAGSDSPLHF
TRBV5-1	TRBD1	TRBJ2-7	.	TGCGCCAGCAGCCCGGACGACAGGGGCATTTACTACGAGCAGTACTTC	CASSPDDRGIYYEQYF
TRBV6-5	.	TRBJ1-2	.	TGTGCCAGCGGGAGAAATAACTATGGCTACACCTTC	CASGRNNYGYTF
TRBV5-1	TRBD2	TRBJ2-7	.	TGCGCCAGCAGCGCAGGAGGGGGACTAGCGGGTTACGAGCAGTACTTC	CASSAGGGLAGYEQYF
TRBV7-3	.	TRBJ1-4	.	TGTGCCAGCTCGCGGGGGAATGGTGAAAAACTGTTTTTT	CASSRGNGEKLFF